Listed below are T cell receptor beta chains from one sample, sequenced in a study of shared T cell receptors in the human thymus. Profiled with immunoSEQ multiplex PCR; TCRdb holds only in-frame clones, not every one. The profile covers around 67,000 clones, with roughly 96% appearing a single time and about 0.036% taken by the ten largest. The sequenced material came from thymocytes. The source of these receptors is a human donor. Both conserved end residues are part of each CDR3. Each record gives: D gene, V gene, clone size, J gene, CDR3 protein, CDR3 DNA. D genes are given only for firm matches. Not every row has a clone size; where given, it reads once, few, many or a size class.

D gene: .
V gene: TRBV7-2
clone size: .
J gene: TRBJ1-4
CDR3 protein: CATLDQRETNEKLFF
CDR3 DNA: TGTGCCACCCTGGACCAGCGAGAGACTAATGAAAAACTGTTTTTT

D gene: .
V gene: TRBV2
clone size: few
J gene: TRBJ1-5
CDR3 protein: CASSCNDAGTYSNQPQHF
CDR3 DNA: TGTGCCAGCAGCTGTAATGATGCTGGGACCTATAGCAATCAGCCCCAGCATTTT

D gene: TRBD1
V gene: TRBV6-1
clone size: once
J gene: TRBJ2-2
CDR3 protein: CASSRTGYIGELFF
CDR3 DNA: TGTGCCAGCAGTAGGACAGGGTATATCGGGGAGCTGTTTTTT

D gene: .
V gene: TRBV27
clone size: once
J gene: TRBJ1-1
CDR3 protein: CASTSSGDGLYGAEAFF
CDR3 DNA: TGTGCCAGCACGTCATCTGGAGACGGTCTCTATGGCGCTGAAGCTTTCTTT

D gene: .
V gene: TRBV12-5
clone size: .
J gene: TRBJ2-3
CDR3 protein: CASGLVPGQSTDTQYF
CDR3 DNA: TGTGCTAGTGGTTTGGTACCGGGCCAGAGCACAGATACGCAGTATTTT

D gene: TRBD1
V gene: TRBV5-1
clone size: once
J gene: TRBJ1-1
CDR3 protein: CASSLPPQGGNLNTEAFF
CDR3 DNA: TGCGCCAGCAGCTTACCTCCACAGGGGGGGAACCTGAACACTGAAGCTTTCTTT

D gene: .
V gene: TRBV5-1
clone size: .
J gene: TRBJ2-1
CDR3 protein: CASSSRQVNEQFF
CDR3 DNA: TGCGCCAGCAGCTCGCGACAGGTCAATGAGCAGTTCTTC

D gene: .
V gene: TRBV19
clone size: .
J gene: TRBJ1-4
CDR3 protein: CASSIRDQSEKLFF
CDR3 DNA: TGTGCCAGTAGTATAAGGGACCAGAGTGAAAAACTGTTTTTT

D gene: .
V gene: TRBV5-1
clone size: .
J gene: TRBJ2-3
CDR3 protein: CASSLKYPAVPSTDTQYF
CDR3 DNA: TGCGCCAGCAGCTTGAAATATCCTGCTGTGCCTAGCACAGATACGCAGTATTTT

D gene: .
V gene: TRBV7-8
clone size: once
J gene: TRBJ2-7
CDR3 protein: CASSLGPEKWAYEQYF
CDR3 DNA: TGTGCCAGCAGCTTAGGCCCGGAAAAGTGGGCCTACGAGCAGTACTTC

D gene: .
V gene: TRBV29-1
clone size: .
J gene: TRBJ1-2
CDR3 protein: CSVEDLGGGGYTF
CDR3 DNA: TGCAGCGTTGAAGATCTGGGGGGTGGAGGCTACACCTTC

D gene: TRBD1
V gene: TRBV5-4
clone size: .
J gene: TRBJ1-2
CDR3 protein: CASSVRDRGRYGYTF
CDR3 DNA: TGTGCCAGCAGCGTACGGGACAGGGGTCGGTATGGCTACACCTTC

D gene: .
V gene: TRBV19
clone size: .
J gene: TRBJ2-3
CDR3 protein: CASRDGDGSPDTQYF
CDR3 DNA: TGTGCCAGTAGGGATGGTGACGGCAGTCCAGATACGCAGTATTTT

D gene: .
V gene: TRBV28
clone size: once
J gene: TRBJ2-4
CDR3 protein: CASSLYLAKNIQYF
CDR3 DNA: TGTGCCAGCAGTTTATATCTAGCCAAAAACATTCAGTACTTC

D gene: TRBD1
V gene: TRBV5-1
clone size: .
J gene: TRBJ1-4
CDR3 protein: CASKGDRGTYNEKLFF
CDR3 DNA: TGCGCCAGCAAGGGGGACAGGGGAACATACAATGAAAAACTGTTTTTT

D gene: .
V gene: TRBV28
clone size: .
J gene: TRBJ1-5
CDR3 protein: CASSLLQGGEGINQPQHF
CDR3 DNA: TGTGCCAGCAGTTTACTCCAGGGCGGGGAGGGCATCAATCAGCCCCAGCATTTT

D gene: .
V gene: TRBV4-2
clone size: .
J gene: TRBJ1-5
CDR3 protein: CASSQDAGTSDQPQHF
CDR3 DNA: TGTGCCAGCAGCCAGGATGCAGGAACCTCCGATCAGCCCCAGCATTTT

D gene: .
V gene: TRBV4-2
clone size: .
J gene: TRBJ1-1
CDR3 protein: CASSQDPRGGTEAFF
CDR3 DNA: TGTGCCAGCAGCCAAGACCCCCGGGGAGGCACTGAAGCTTTCTTT